The 27 T cell receptor beta chains below were found in one sample sequenced in a study of OX40 agonist ivuxolimab in advanced cancers. The data were produced by immunoSEQ multiplex PCR, yet TCRdb's version contains in-frame clones alone and is incomplete. The sample has about 81,000 clones, more than 80% seen once. The sample consisted of CD4+ or CD8+ T cells sorted from blood, taken in a trial of the OX40 agonist ivuxolimab. The receptor set was obtained from an adult with an advanced solid tumor such as melanoma, head and neck, liver or kidney cancer.

This chain joins TRBV28 and TRBJ1-1; perhaps TRBD1 as D (5 bases). The CDR3 runs to 15 residues. Germline-derived CDR1 and CDR2 are MDHEN and SYDVKM. Trimming shortened V by 6 bases and J by 0 bases, and 14 bases separated the two germline ends. The CDR3: CASSWRTGMNTEAFF. For the CDR3, the DNA is TGTGCCAGCAGCTGGAGAACAGGAATGAACACTGAAGCTTTCTTT. The full variable domain, completed using reference TRBV28 and TRBJ1-1, is DVKVTQSSRYLVKRTGEKVFLECVQDMDHENMFWYRQDPGLGLRLIYFSYDVKMKEKGDIPEGYSVSREKKERFSLILESASTNQTSMYLCASSWRTGMNTEAFFGQGTRLTVV.

This clone was seen just once. The chain couples TRBV18 to TRBJ2-1, with TRBD1 matching over 8 bases. CDR1 KGHSH and CDR2 LQKENI come from the germline V gene. V shed 6 bases and J 8 bases; nucleotides not matched to a gene: 9. This CDR3 spans 14 amino acids. The CDR3 coding sequence is TGTGCCAGCTCGCGTACAGGGGGAAAGGATGAGCAGTTCTTC. It encodes CASSRTGGKDEQFF.

The chain carries TRBV12-5 and TRBJ2-2; 10 bases map to TRBD2. The length of the CDR3 is 16 residues. CDR1 is LGHNT, CDR2 FRNRAP, per germline. The junction had 9 bases not matched to a gene; V was cut back by 5 bases and J by 6 bases. The DNA of the CDR3 is TGTGCTAGTGGTCTAAGCGGGGGGGCCGGACCCGGGGAGCTGTTTTTT. This translates into CASGLSGGAGPGELFF.

The rearrangement uses TRBV27 and TRBJ1-2; 9 bases match TRBD1. The CDR3 sequence is 15 residues long. V was pared by 0 bases and J by 9 bases, with 8 bases of the junction left unmatched. The germline V gene has CDR1 MNHEY and CDR2 SMNVEV (reference sequence). The CDR3 nucleotides are TGTGCCAGCAGTTTATCGAACAGGGGGCTTCTTAGCTACACCTTC. Residues: CASSLSNRGLLSYTF.

The genes are TRBV2 and TRBJ2-2; a weak D match, TRBD1 (6 bases). The germline V and J ends were trimmed by 5 bases and 3 bases, with 13 bases remaining between them. Germline values: CDR1 SNHLY, CDR2 FYNNEI. The CDR3 contains 15 residues. As DNA, the CDR3 is TGTGCCAGCAGTAAACAAAACAGGGACACCGGGGAGCTGTTTTTT. It specifies CASSKQNRDTGELFF. Supplemented by reference TRBV2 and TRBJ2-2, the full variable domain reads EPEVTQTPSHQVTQMGQEVILRCVPISNHLYFYWYRQILGQKVEFLVSFYNNEISEKSEIFDDQFSVERPDGSNFTLKIRSTKLEDSAMYFCASSKQNRDTGELFFGEGSRLTVL.

The chain combines TRBV6-1 with TRBJ2-7; D unresolved. Trimming stripped 2 bases from V and 2 bases from J, with 7 bases between. The germline gives CDR1 MNHNS, CDR2 SASEGT. There are 13 residues in the CDR3. The CDR3 region has the DNA TGTGCCAGCAGTGAATCACTACCCTACGAGCAGTACGTC. It is translated as CASSESLPYEQYV.

This clone was found a few times. The J gene is TRBJ1-1, the V gene TRBV6-5, with no clear D. The CDR3 totals 12 residues. The ends were cut back, 4 bases at V and 10 bases at J, with 13 bases in the middle. Germline loops: CDR1 MNHEY, CDR2 SVGAGI. CDR3 DNA: TGTGCCAGCAGTTCGGGCCTCACGGCAGCTTTCTTT. It is translated as CASSSGLTAAFF.

The chain employs TRBV29-1 and TRBJ2-4; weak D call: TRBD1 (6 bases). The V gene lost 6 bases and the J gene lost 1 base, with 10 bases spanning the gap. Germline CDR1 SQVTM, CDR2 ANQGSEA. The CDR3 totals 13 residues. The CDR3 reads CSVGQSAKNIQYF. The CDR3, as DNA: TGCAGCGTAGGACAGTCTGCCAAAAACATTCAGTACTTC.

J is TRBJ1-3 and V is TRBV4-1; tentatively, D is TRBD1 (6 bases). The CDR3 loop spans 15 amino acids. CDR1 MGHRA and CDR2 YSYEKL come from the germline V gene. The ends were cut back, 0 bases at V and 4 bases at J, with 10 bases in the middle. CDR3: CASSQDWGQGNTIYF. The CDR3 DNA follows: TGCGCCAGCAGCCAAGATTGGGGGCAAGGAAACACCATATATTTT.

This chain uses TRBV4-1 with TRBJ2-1, with D tentatively TRBD1 (6 bases). Germline CDR1 reads MGHRA; CDR2 reads YSYEKL. The V end was cut by 1 base, the J end by 5 bases, with 12 bases between. The CDR3 is 15 amino acids. DNA for the CDR3: TGCGCCAGCAGCCAAGGTCCGACAGGTAACAATGAGCAGTTCTTC. This translates into CASSQGPTGNNEQFF.

V is TRBV2 and J is TRBJ2-7; TRBD2 matches 9 bases. The V gene end was trimmed by 5 bases and the J gene end by 2 bases; junction bases not matched to a gene: 4. The CDR3 is 14 amino acids. CDR1 is SNHLY and CDR2 is FYNNEI in the germline V gene. The CDR3 DNA reads as TGTGCCAGCAGTAATAGCGGGAGCCCCTACGAGCAGTACTTC. It translates to CASSNSGSPYEQYF.

The rearrangement links TRBV7-3 to TRBJ2-6; 7 nucleotides line up with TRBD2. Germline V CDR1 and CDR2: SGHTA, FQGTGA. This CDR3 region has 17 residues. Trimming removed 4 bases from V and 0 bases from J; junction bases left unmatched: 6. DNA of the CDR3: TGTGCCAGCAGCTCGGGGGGATCCAGCTCTGGGGCCAACGTCCTGACTTTC. Protein product: CASSSGGSSSGANVLTF.

This clone has only a few counts. This chain connects TRBV7-8 to TRBJ1-2, with TRBD1 identical over 8 bases. CDR1 SGHVS and CDR2 FQNEAQ come from the germline V gene. V lost 3 bases and J lost 4; bases outside the gene matches: 10. This CDR3 has 16 amino acids. CDR3 loop: CASSFWSGQGGYGYTF. As DNA, the CDR3 is TGTGCCAGCAGCTTTTGGAGCGGACAGGGTGGCTATGGCTACACCTTC.

This chain connects TRBV10-3 to TRBJ1-3; D uncertain. CDR1 and CDR2 from the germline V gene are ENHRY and SYGVKD. V lost 6 bases, J lost 1 base, and 10 bases lay in between. The CDR3 is made up of 14 amino acids. In DNA form, the CDR3 reads TGTGCCATCAGAGCTGGACGGTCTGGAAACACCATATATTTT. Translated: CAIRAGRSGNTIYF.

This chain links TRBV11-3 with TRBJ2-1; 7 positions match TRBD1. The CDR3 contains 13 residues. CDR1 is SGHNT, CDR2 YENEEA, per germline. Trimming at V came to 5 bases and at J to 4 bases, leaving 2 bases not matched to a gene. The CDR3 coding sequence is TGTGCCAGCAGCAGGGGGCTTTACAATGAGCAGTTCTTC. Translating it yields CASSRGLYNEQFF. The full variable domain, with the rest looked up from reference TRBV11-3 and TRBJ2-1, is EAGVVQSPRYKIIEKKQPVAFWCNPISGHNTLYWYLQNLGQGPELLIRYENEEAVDDSQLPKDRFSAERLKGVDSTLKIQPAELGDSAVYLCASSRGLYNEQFFGPGTRLTVL.

The rearrangement joins TRBV6-5 to TRBJ2-7, with 7 positions matching TRBD1. Looked up from germline, CDR1 is MNHEY and CDR2 is SVGAGI. With 4 bases clipped from V and 3 bases from J, the junction kept 9 bases outside the gene matches. The CDR3 covers 15 residues. The CDR3 loop reads CASSSPRQGFYEQYV. DNA for the CDR3: TGTGCCAGCAGTTCCCCAAGACAGGGATTCTACGAGCAGTACGTC.

The V call is TRBV28, the J call TRBJ2-4, with 7 bases identical to TRBD1. V dropped 6 bases and J dropped 5; count of bases not matched to a gene: 4. The CDR3 contains 13 residues. Germline V CDR1 and CDR2: MDHEN, SYDVKM. The DNA of the CDR3 is TGTGCCAGCAGCCGAGGGACAGAAAACATTCAGTACTTC. Its translation is CASSRGTENIQYF. The full variable domain, its missing parts supplied by reference TRBV28 and TRBJ2-4, is DVKVTQSSRYLVKRTGEKVFLECVQDMDHENMFWYRQDPGLGLRLIYFSYDVKMKEKGDIPEGYSVSREKKERFSLILESASTNQTSMYLCASSRGTENIQYFGAGTRLSVL.

The chain uses TRBV19 and TRBJ2-6; 8 positions match TRBD1. CDR3 length: 17 amino acids. V shed 5 bases and J 0 bases; nucleotides not matched to a gene: 6. Per the germline V gene, CDR1 is LNHDA and CDR2 is SQIVND (reference sequence). DNA for the CDR3: TGTGCCAGTAGTCGCCAGGGGGCTTTCTCTGGGGCCAACGTCCTGACTTTC. Translating it yields CASSRQGAFSGANVLTF.

The V call is TRBV5-1, the J call TRBJ1-4; 7 bases are a match to TRBD1. In germline, CDR1 is SGHRS, CDR2 YFSETQ. V trimming: 2 bases; J trimming: 4 bases; junction bases outside the gene matches: 8. The CDR3 contains 16 residues. The chain's CDR3 is CASSFQGGIGNEKLFF. DNA for the CDR3: TGCGCCAGCAGCTTTCAGGGGGGAATCGGTAATGAAAAACTGTTTTTT.

This clone came up once. The chain links TRBV7-8 to TRBJ2-2; D not certain. Trimming cost V 1 base and J 4 bases, with 10 bases left between them. Looked up from germline, CDR1 is SGHVS and CDR2 is FQNEAQ. The CDR3 is made up of 15 amino acids. The DNA for the CDR3 is TGTGCCAGCAGCTTAGTTGGCCGTACCACCGGGGAGCTGTTTTTT. Its translation is CASSLVGRTTGELFF. The complete variable domain, with remaining parts taken from reference TRBV7-8 and TRBJ2-2, reads GAGVSQSPRYKVAKRGQDVALRCDPISGHVSLFWYQQALGQGPEFLTYFQNEAQLDKSGLPSDRFFAERPEGSVSTLKIQRTQQEDSAVYLCASSLVGRTTGELFFGEGSRLTVL.

The count of this clone is one. This chain joins TRBV18 and TRBJ2-7, with a possible D match to TRBD1 (6 bases). Germline assignment: CDR1 KGHSH and CDR2 LQKENI. V was trimmed by 3 bases and J by 5 bases, leaving 8 bases between them. The CDR3 consists of 12 residues. The CDR3 sequence is CASSPGAHEQYV. For the CDR3, the DNA is TGTGCCAGCTCACCGGGGGCCCACGAGCAGTACGTC.

Concerning this clone: An end of the junction differs from the germline gene, which may be a read error. The chain carries TRBV4-2 and TRBJ1-2; D not resolved. The germline V gene encodes CDR1 LGHNA and CDR2 YNFKEQ. The length of the CDR3 is 14 residues. CDR3 sequence reads: CASRQFTGYGGYTF. The CDR3 bases are TGTGCCAGCCGCCAATTCACGGGATATGGAGGCTACACCTTC.

V is TRBV30 and J is TRBJ1-5; tentatively, D is TRBD1 (6 bases). V lost 2 bases and J 1 base, leaving 9 bases between the germline ends. Per the germline V gene, CDR1 is GTSNPN and CDR2 is SVGIG (reference sequence). CDR3 length equals 14 residues. The CDR3 loop reads CAWSTGGSNQPQHF. The CDR3 DNA follows: TGTGCCTGGAGTACTGGGGGCAGCAATCAGCCCCAGCATTTT.

This clone came up a few times. V and J are TRBV2 and TRBJ1-3; perhaps TRBD1 as D (6 bases). Germline V gene sequence: CDR1 SNHLY, CDR2 FYNNEI. The CDR3 has 15 amino acids. Trimming cost V 3 bases and J 2 bases, with 11 bases left between them. The CDR3 spells CASSDRGLTGNTIYF. CDR3 in DNA: TGTGCCAGCAGTGACAGGGGCCTTACTGGAAACACCATATATTTT.

The V and J genes are TRBV9 and TRBJ1-2; TRBD1 is a possible D gene (6 bases). V was shortened by 4 bases and J by 4 bases, with 11 bases between the two germline ends. Germline values: CDR1 SGDLS, CDR2 YYNGEE. The CDR3 spans 13 residues. The CDR3 bases are TGTGCCAGCAGCTCGGCAGGGGTCTATGGCTACACCTTC. Encoded protein: CASSSAGVYGYTF. Full variable domain (rest looked up from reference TRBV9 and TRBJ1-2): DSGVTQTPKHLITATGQRVTLRCSPRSGDLSVYWYQQSLDQGLQFLIQYYNGEERAKGNILERFSAQQFPDLHSELNLSSLELGDSALYFCASSSAGVYGYTFGSGTRLTVV.

The chain combines TRBV5-6 with TRBJ1-2; D unresolved. V was shortened by 4 bases and J by 4 bases, with 17 bases between the two germline ends. The CDR3 length is 15 residues. CDR1 and CDR2 from the germline V gene are SGHDT and YYEEEE. The CDR3 DNA reads TGTGCCAGCAGCCCCAAGCCGGCTCCTCTCTATGGCTACACCTTC. Its translation is CASSPKPAPLYGYTF.

This CDR3 reads CASSLARSRGGLDTQYF. CDR3 DNA sequence: TGCGCCAGCAGCTTGGCTCGCTCGCGGGGGGGCCTAGATACGCAGTATTTT. The chain links TRBV5-1 to TRBJ2-3, with 9 positions matching TRBD2. The CDR3 has 17 residues. Germline CDR1 reads SGHRS; CDR2 reads YFSETQ. The V gene end was trimmed by 0 bases and the J gene end by 5 bases; junction bases not matched to a gene: 10.